The clone carrying this T cell receptor (beta chain) was seen at least ten times. Its antigen is currently unknown. Healthy Caucasians supplied all donations. TCRdb fed the 5' RACE reads into MiXCR, producing one record per CDR3 protein. The sample shows around 530,000 distinct CDR3 sequences, around 15% of them seen only once. V shed 3 bases, J shed 2 bases, and the junction held 6 bases outside the gene matches. The CDR3 sequence is 16 residues long. These data belong to a study of identical twins. General observations from the study: For out-of-frame beta sequences, excess twin sharing was weaker. Partly confounded zero-insertion analyses could result from invariant MAIT and iNKT cells.

The sample was also reused in another study, on yellow fever vaccine responses in identical twins.

This receptor was identified in a woman between 18 and 30 years old in good health. Sequencing was carried out using CD4+ T cells sorted from blood. The V call is TRBV12-3 or TRBV12-4, the J call TRBJ2-3; the match to TRBD2 covers 9 bases. DNA of the CDR3: TGTGCCAGCAGTTTCAGGCTAGCGGGGACCACAGATACGCAGTATTTT. It translates to CASSFRLAGTTDTQYF.